This section outlines one T cell receptor beta chain sequence together with its context. Sample time point: baseline pretreatment blood. Treatment specified: 15 Gy SBRT to primary tumor, nephrectomy 4 weeks later. Sequencing used immunoSEQ multiplex PCR; TCRdb keeps in-frame clones, though not all of them. Of approximately 110,000 clones detected, around 84% appear once; the ten largest clones hold around 3%. This specimen belongs to a study of radiation and T cells in renal cell carcinoma. Study summary: Nephrectomy followed 15 Gy stereotactic body radiation by 4 weeks.

The CDR3 is 14 amino acids. Trimming took 7 bases from V and 0 from J, leaving 10 bases between them. Germline CDR1 and CDR2: SEHNR and FQNEAQ (reference sequence). This rearrangement joins TRBV7-9 to TRBJ2-4, with D uncertain. This TCR came from a woman aged 55-69 years with renal cell carcinoma. The specimen was blood, collected from a patient whose treatment included radiotherapy and nephrectomy. CDR3 sequence: CASTSFGAKNIQYF. The CDR3 bases are TGTGCCAGCACCTCCTTTGGAGCCAAAAACATTCAGTACTTC.